Listed below are T cell receptor beta chains from one sample, sequenced in a study of a mutant IDH1 vaccine in newly diagnosed glioma. The antigens of these receptors remain unknown. Sequenced by immunoSEQ multiplex PCR; TCRdb stores in-frame clones only, minus some. The sample holds fewer than 75,000 clones; 84% are singletons and the top ten take 9% to 10%. This specimen consisted of PBMCs, obtained from a glioma patient whose treatment included an IDH1 peptide vaccine. The source of these receptors is a woman aged 45-60 years with glioma. Each CDR3 is given with its conserved first and last residue. A D gene is named only where the DNA matches it firmly. Rows may omit the clone size; those that give it use once, few, many or a size class.

V: TRBV11-3; D: .; size: .; J: TRBJ2-2; DNA: TGTGCCAGCAGCCAGGTCACCCGGGAGCTGTTTTTT; CDR3: CASSQVTRELFF
V: TRBV28; D: .; size: .; J: TRBJ2-2; DNA: TGTGCCAGCAGCCTAGGAACGGGCACCGGGGAGCTGTTTTTT; CDR3: CASSLGTGTGELFF
V: TRBV6-1; D: .; size: .; J: TRBJ2-7; DNA: TGTGCCAGCAGGGTAGAAACAGGGCGCACCTACGAGCAGTACTTC; CDR3: CASRVETGRTYEQYF
V: TRBV18; D: TRBD2; size: .; J: TRBJ2-7; DNA: TGTGCCAGCTCGCCAACTAGCGGGGCCCGCTGGTACGAGCAGTACTTC; CDR3: CASSPTSGARWYEQYF
V: TRBV20-1; D: .; size: .; J: TRBJ1-4; DNA: TGCAGTGCTAGATCGACAGGCCAACTGTTTTTT; CDR3: CSARSTGQLFF
V: TRBV19; D: .; size: .; J: TRBJ2-7; DNA: TGTGCCAGTAGTAAAGGGCTTGAGGGGTACGAGCAGTACTTC; CDR3: CASSKGLEGYEQYF
V: TRBV29-1; D: .; size: .; J: TRBJ2-3; DNA: TGCAGCGTTCGGCAGGGCACAGATACGCAGTATTTT; CDR3: CSVRQGTDTQYF
V: TRBV27; D: .; size: once; J: TRBJ1-1; DNA: TGTGCCAGCAGTTTACGGCCAGGGAACACTGAAGCTTTCTTT; CDR3: CASSLRPGNTEAFF
V: TRBV6-6; D: .; size: .; J: TRBJ1-2; DNA: TGTGCCAGCAGTCCCCGACAGGCCGAGGGGGGCTACACCTTC; CDR3: CASSPRQAEGGYTF
V: TRBV27; D: .; size: .; J: TRBJ1-1; DNA: TGTGCCAGCAGTTTTTTAGGAGCGACTGAAGCTTTCTTT; CDR3: CASSFLGATEAFF
V: TRBV18; D: .; size: .; J: TRBJ1-5; DNA: TGTGCCAGCTCACCCCGACAGGGCAATCAGCCCCAGCATTTT; CDR3: CASSPRQGNQPQHF
V: TRBV14; D: .; size: .; J: TRBJ1-6; DNA: TGTGCCAGCGCCCGGGGGTATAATTCACCCCTCCACTTT; CDR3: CASARGYNSPLHF
V: TRBV27; D: .; size: .; J: TRBJ2-7; DNA: TGTGCCAGCAGTTTGGGGGGACCGACCTACGAGCAGTACTTC; CDR3: CASSLGGPTYEQYF
V: TRBV5-4; D: .; size: .; J: TRBJ1-2; DNA: TGTGCCAGCAGCCCCACCGGGACGGTGGGTGGCTACACCTTC; CDR3: CASSPTGTVGGYTF
V: TRBV5-1; D: .; size: .; J: TRBJ2-7; DNA: TGCGCCAGCAGCTTGGCGGGAAGCTCCTACGAGCAGTACTTC; CDR3: CASSLAGSSYEQYF
V: TRBV5-1; D: TRBD1; size: .; J: TRBJ1-4; DNA: TGCGCCAGCAGCTCGGGACAGGTCCGGGAAAAACTGTTTTTT; CDR3: CASSSGQVREKLFF
V: TRBV5-1; D: TRBD1; size: .; J: TRBJ2-7; DNA: TGCGCCAGCAACGGTGGACAGGGAGCCTACGAGCAGTACTTC; CDR3: CASNGGQGAYEQYF
V: TRBV4-2; D: TRBD2; size: .; J: TRBJ2-3; DNA: TGTGCCAGCAGCCAAGTACTAGCGGGGGCCGGGGGGGATACGCAGTATTTT; CDR3: CASSQVLAGAGGDTQYF
V: TRBV4-1; D: TRBD1; size: once; J: TRBJ2-1; DNA: TGCGCCAGCAGTTCCAGACAGGGCAATGAGCAGTTCTTC; CDR3: CASSSRQGNEQFF
V: TRBV5-8; D: TRBD1; size: .; J: TRBJ1-1; DNA: TGTGCCAGCAGCTGGGACAGGACTTACACTGAAGCTTTCTTT; CDR3: CASSWDRTYTEAFF
V: TRBV18; D: .; size: .; J: TRBJ1-3; DNA: TGTGCCAGCTCACCAGAACAGATCAGCTCTGGAAACACCATATATTTT; CDR3: CASSPEQISSGNTIYF
V: TRBV19; D: TRBD2; size: .; J: TRBJ2-1; DNA: TGTGCCAGTAGTCTTTCCGGGACTAGCGGGACAAATGAGCAGTTCTTC; CDR3: CASSLSGTSGTNEQFF